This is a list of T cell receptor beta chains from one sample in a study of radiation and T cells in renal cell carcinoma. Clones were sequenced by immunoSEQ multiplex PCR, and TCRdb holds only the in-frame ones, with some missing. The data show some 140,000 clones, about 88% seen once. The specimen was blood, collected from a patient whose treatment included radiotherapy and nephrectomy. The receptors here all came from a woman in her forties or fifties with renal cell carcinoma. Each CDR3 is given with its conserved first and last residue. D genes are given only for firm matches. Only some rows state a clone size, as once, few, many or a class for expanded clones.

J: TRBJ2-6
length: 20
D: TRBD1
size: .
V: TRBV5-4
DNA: TGTGCCAGCAGCTCCCCGTCCGGGACAGGGTCTCGCTCTGGGGCCAACGTCCTGACTTTC
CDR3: CASSSPSGTGSRSGANVLTF

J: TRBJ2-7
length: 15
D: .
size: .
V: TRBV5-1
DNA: TGCGCCAGCAGCTTTATGGACGCAAGCACCTACGAGCAGTACTTC
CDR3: CASSFMDASTYEQYF

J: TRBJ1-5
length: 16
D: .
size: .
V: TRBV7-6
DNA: TGTGCCAGCAGCTTGTTGGCAGGGAACAGCAATCAGCCCCAGCATTTT
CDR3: CASSLLAGNSNQPQHF

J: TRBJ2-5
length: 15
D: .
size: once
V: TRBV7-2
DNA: TGTGCCAGCAGCCTTGCAGACCTTAGACGAGAGACCCAGTACTTC
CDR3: CASSLADLRRETQYF

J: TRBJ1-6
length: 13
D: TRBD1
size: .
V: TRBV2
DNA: TGTGCCAGCGGGACAGGTCTTAATTCACCCCTCCACTTT
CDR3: CASGTGLNSPLHF

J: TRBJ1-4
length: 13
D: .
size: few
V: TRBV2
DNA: TGTGCCAGCAGCGGACGAAGGGCTGAAAAACTGTTTTTT
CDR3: CASSGRRAEKLFF

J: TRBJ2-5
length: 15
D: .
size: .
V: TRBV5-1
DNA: TGCGCCAGCAGCTTGGATGGGGGAGTGGAAGAGACCCAGTACTTC
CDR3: CASSLDGGVEETQYF

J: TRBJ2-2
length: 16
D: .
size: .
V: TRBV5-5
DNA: TGTGCCAGCAGCTTGAACTACCAATCGAACACCGGGGAGCTGTTTTTT
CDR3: CASSLNYQSNTGELFF

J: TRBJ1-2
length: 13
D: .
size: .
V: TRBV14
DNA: TGTGCCAGCAGCAAAGGAGGGAGCTATGGCTACACCTTC
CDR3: CASSKGGSYGYTF

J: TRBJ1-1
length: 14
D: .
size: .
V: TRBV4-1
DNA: TGCGCCAGCAGCCAAGTTCACAGGGTGGCTGAAGCTTTCTTT
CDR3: CASSQVHRVAEAFF

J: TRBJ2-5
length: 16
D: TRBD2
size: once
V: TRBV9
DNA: TGTGCCAGCAGCGTAGATCCAGCGGGGGGAGGAGAGACCCAGTACTTC
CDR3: CASSVDPAGGGETQYF

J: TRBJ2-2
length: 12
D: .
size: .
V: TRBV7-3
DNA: TGTGCCAGCAGCCCCCAACCCGGGGAGCTGTTTTTT
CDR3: CASSPQPGELFF

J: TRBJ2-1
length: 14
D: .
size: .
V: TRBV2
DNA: TGTGCCAAGGGCGGCGGAAGCTCCTACAATGAGCAGTTCTTC
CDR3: CAKGGGSSYNEQFF

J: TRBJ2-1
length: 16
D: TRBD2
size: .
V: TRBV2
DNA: TGTGCCAGCAGTCTGACTAGCGGGGGGCCCTACAATGAGCAGTTCTTC
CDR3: CASSLTSGGPYNEQFF

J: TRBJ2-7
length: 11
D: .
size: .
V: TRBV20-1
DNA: TGCAGTGCTAGAGAGAGCTACGAGCAGTACTTC
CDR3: CSARESYEQYF

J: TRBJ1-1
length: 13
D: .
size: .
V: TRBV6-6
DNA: TGTGCCAGCAGTTACGATGGGGACACTGAAGCTTTCTTT
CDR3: CASSYDGDTEAFF

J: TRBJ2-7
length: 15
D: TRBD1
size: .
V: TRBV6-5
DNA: TGTGCCAGCAGGGTTCCCGGGACAGGGAAAAACGAGCAGTACTTC
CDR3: CASRVPGTGKNEQYF

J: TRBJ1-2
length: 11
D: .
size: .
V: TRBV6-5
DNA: TGTGCCAGCACCGCTAACTATGGCTACACCTTC
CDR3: CASTANYGYTF

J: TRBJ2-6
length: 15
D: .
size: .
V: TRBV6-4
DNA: TGTGCCAGCAGCCCGACAGGAGCTGGGGCCAACGTCCTGACTTTC
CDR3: CASSPTGAGANVLTF

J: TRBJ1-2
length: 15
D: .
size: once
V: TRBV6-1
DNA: TGTGCCAGCAGTGAAGCGGACCCTGTCCAGGGAGGGTACACCTTC
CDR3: CASSEADPVQGGYTF

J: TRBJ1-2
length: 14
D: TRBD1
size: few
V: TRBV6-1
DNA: TGTGCCAGCAGTATCCAGGCAGGGGGATATGGCTACACCTTC
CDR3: CASSIQAGGYGYTF

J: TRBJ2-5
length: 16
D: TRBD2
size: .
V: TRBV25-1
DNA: TGTGCCAGCAGGAGCTGGGTGAGCGGGGGGTCGGAGACCCAGTACTTC
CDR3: CASRSWVSGGSETQYF

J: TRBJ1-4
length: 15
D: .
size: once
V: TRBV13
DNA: TGTGCCAGCAGCGTGGGGGGACTGAGATATGAAAAACTGTTTTTT
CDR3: CASSVGGLRYEKLFF

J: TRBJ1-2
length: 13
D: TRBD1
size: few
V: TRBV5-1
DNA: TGCGCCAGCAGCCCAGGACAGGGTGGTGGCTACACCTTC
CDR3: CASSPGQGGGYTF

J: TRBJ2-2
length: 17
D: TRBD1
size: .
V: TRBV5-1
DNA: TGCGCCAGCAGCCCCAATCCCGGGACAGGGAGTACCGGGGAGCTGTTTTTT
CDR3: CASSPNPGTGSTGELFF

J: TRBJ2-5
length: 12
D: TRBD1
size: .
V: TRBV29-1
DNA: TGCAGCGTTGGGGACAGTTTAACGACCCAGTACTTC
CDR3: CSVGDSLTTQYF

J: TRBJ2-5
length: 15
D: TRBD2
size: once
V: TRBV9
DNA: TGTGCCAGCAGCTCCGGGACTAGAAACCAAGAGACCCAGTACTTC
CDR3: CASSSGTRNQETQYF

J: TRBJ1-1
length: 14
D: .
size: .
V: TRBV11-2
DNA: TGTGCCAGCAGCCCGACGGACGTCCTCACTGAAGCTTTCTTT
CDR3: CASSPTDVLTEAFF

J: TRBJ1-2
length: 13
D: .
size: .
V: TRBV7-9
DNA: TGTGCCAGCAGCTTAGCCCTGAACTATGGCTACACCTTC
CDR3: CASSLALNYGYTF

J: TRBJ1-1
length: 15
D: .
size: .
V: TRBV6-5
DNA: TGTGCCAGCAGACAAAACCCGGGCGGGCACACTGAAGCTTTCTTT
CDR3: CASRQNPGGHTEAFF

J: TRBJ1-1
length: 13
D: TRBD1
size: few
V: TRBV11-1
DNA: TGTGCCAGCAGCCATTACGACAGGGGGGGAACTTTCTTT
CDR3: CASSHYDRGGTFF

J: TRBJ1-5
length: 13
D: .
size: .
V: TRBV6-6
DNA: TGTGCCAGCAGCCTTAATAGCAATCAGCCCCAGCATTTT
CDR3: CASSLNSNQPQHF

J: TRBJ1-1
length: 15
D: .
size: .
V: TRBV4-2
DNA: TGTGCCAGCAGCCAAGATTTCCAGGGGAACACTGAAGCTTTCTTT
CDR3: CASSQDFQGNTEAFF

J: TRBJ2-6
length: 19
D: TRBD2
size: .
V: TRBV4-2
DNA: TGTGCCAGCAGCCGAATTTTTAGCGGGGCCCTAGGTGGGGCCAACGTCCTGACTTTC
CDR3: CASSRIFSGALGGANVLTF

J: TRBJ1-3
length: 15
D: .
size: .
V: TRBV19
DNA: TGTGCCAGTTCTTATACAGGGTTCTCTGGAAACACCATATATTTT
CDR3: CASSYTGFSGNTIYF

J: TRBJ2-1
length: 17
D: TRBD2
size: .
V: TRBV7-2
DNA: TGTGCCAGCAGCTCCCGACTAGCGGGGGGTGTAGCAAATGAGCAGTTCTTC
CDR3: CASSSRLAGGVANEQFF

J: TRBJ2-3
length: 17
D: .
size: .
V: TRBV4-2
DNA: TGTGCCAGCAGCTCCGACACTTCCCTTACTAGCACAGATACGCAGTATTTT
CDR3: CASSSDTSLTSTDTQYF

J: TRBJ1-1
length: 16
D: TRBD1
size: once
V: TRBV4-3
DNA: TGCGCCAGCAGCCAAGAGATAAGGACAGGGAGCACTGAAGCTTTCTTT
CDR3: CASSQEIRTGSTEAFF

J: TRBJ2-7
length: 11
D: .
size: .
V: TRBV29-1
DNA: TGCAGCGTTTCTGACTCCTACGAGCAGTACTTC
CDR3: CSVSDSYEQYF

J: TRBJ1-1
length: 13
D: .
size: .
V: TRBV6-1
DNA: TGTGCCAGCAGTGAACGGGGGAGCACTGAAGCTTTCTTT
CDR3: CASSERGSTEAFF

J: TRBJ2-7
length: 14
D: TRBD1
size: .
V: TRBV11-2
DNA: TGTGCCAGCAGCACAGGACAGGCATCCTACGAGCAGTACTTC
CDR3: CASSTGQASYEQYF

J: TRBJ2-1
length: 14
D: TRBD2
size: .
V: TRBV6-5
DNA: TGTGCCAGTTATGGCGGGGGGAAGTACAATGAGCAGTTCTTC
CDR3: CASYGGGKYNEQFF

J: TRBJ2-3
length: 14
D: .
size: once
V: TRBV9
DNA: TGTGCCAGCAGCGCCCTAAACCCCCCAGATACGCAGTATTTT
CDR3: CASSALNPPDTQYF

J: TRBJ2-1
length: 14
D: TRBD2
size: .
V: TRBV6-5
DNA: TGTGCCAGCACAAGAGCGGGGGGGCTGTCTGAGCAGTTCTTC
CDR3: CASTRAGGLSEQFF

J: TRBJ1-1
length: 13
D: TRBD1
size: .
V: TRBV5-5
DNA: TGTGCCAGCAGTCGGACAGGGGACACTGAAGCTTTCTTT
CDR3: CASSRTGDTEAFF

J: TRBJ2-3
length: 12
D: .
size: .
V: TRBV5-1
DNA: TGCGCCAGCAGCTTGCACCCCGATACGCAGTATTTT
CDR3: CASSLHPDTQYF

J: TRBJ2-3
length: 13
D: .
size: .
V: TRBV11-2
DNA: TGTGCCAGCAGATATCCTAGCACAGATACGCAGTATTTT
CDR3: CASRYPSTDTQYF

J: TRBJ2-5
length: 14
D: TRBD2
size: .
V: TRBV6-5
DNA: TGTGCCAGCAGTCCCGGACTAGCGATGAAGACCCAGTACTTC
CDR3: CASSPGLAMKTQYF

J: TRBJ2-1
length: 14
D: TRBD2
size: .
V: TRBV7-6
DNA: TGTGCCAGCAGCTCTAGCGGGGGGGCCAATGAGCAGTTCTTC
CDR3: CASSSSGGANEQFF

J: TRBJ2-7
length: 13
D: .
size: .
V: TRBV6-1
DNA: TGTGCCAGCAGCGAGACAGGCCCGTGGGAGCAGTACTTC
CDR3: CASSETGPWEQYF